These 18 T cell receptor beta chains share one sample of origin, sequenced in a study of cytomegalovirus exposure and HLA in healthy donors. The PCR ran on 60 Vbeta and 13 Jbeta primers. Assay used: immunoSEQ multiplex PCR; TCRdb lists only in-frame clones, some missing. This table holds fewer than 90,000 clones, about 73% found once. Sequencing was carried out using PBMCs. The origin of the receptors is a woman in her 50s in good health and CMV-seropositive.

This rearrangement joins TRBV6-1 to TRBJ2-7; unclear D gene. Trimming left V 4 bases short and J 2 bases short, with 9 bases between. Germline-derived CDR1 and CDR2 are MNHNS and SASEGT. CDR3 length: 13 residues. In DNA, the CDR3 is TGTGCCAGCAGTGTCGGCGGAGCCTACGAGCAGTACTTC. Amino acids: CASSVGGAYEQYF.

The table lists this clone with a few counts. The chain carries TRBV9 and TRBJ2-3; 9 bases fit TRBD2. There are 18 residues in the CDR3. Germline CDR1 reads SGDLS; CDR2 reads YYNGEE. The trim removed 4 bases at V and 0 bases at J, leaving 12 bases unmatched. CDR3 sequence reads: CASSPRGGGGGSTDTQYF. CDR3 bases: TGTGCCAGCAGCCCCCGGGGGGGCGGGGGGGGGAGCACAGATACGCAGTATTTT.

This clone was counted between two and nine times. CDR3 in amino acids: CASQGFPEVRPNLSYEQYF. DNA for the CDR3: TGTGCCAGCCAGGGGTTCCCAGAAGTTAGACCCAACCTATCCTACGAGCAGTACTTC. J is TRBJ2-7 and V is TRBV28; maybe TRBD1 (6 bases). Trimming pared 8 bases from V and 1 base from J, leaving 30 bases between. Per germline, CDR1 MDHEN and CDR2 SYDVKM. CDR3 length equals 19 residues. Full variable domain (remainder filled in from reference TRBV28 and TRBJ2-7): DVKVTQSSRYLVKRTGEKVFLECVQDMDHENMFWYRQDPGLGLRLIYFSYDVKMKEKGDIPEGYSVSREKKERFSLILESASTNQTSMYLCASQGFPEVRPNLSYEQYFGPGTRLTVT.

The V and J genes are TRBV6-6 and TRBJ1-4; D is unresolved. The CDR3 runs 13 residues. Trimming shortened V by 7 bases and J by 8 bases, and 14 bases separated the two germline ends. Germline V gene lookup returns CDR1 MNHNY and CDR2 SVGAGI (reference sequence). The DNA for the CDR3 is TGTGCCAGCACCCATCGACTTGAAGAAAAACTGTTTTTT. Its protein product is CASTHRLEEKLFF.

The chain is built from TRBV6-1 and TRBJ1-4, with D perhaps matching TRBD1 (6 bases). Germline values: CDR1 MNHNS, CDR2 SASEGT. This CDR3 has 15 residues. The ends were cut back, 6 bases at V and 0 bases at J, with 11 bases in the middle. CDR3 residues: CASSVTGTTNEKLFF. CDR3 bases: TGTGCCAGCAGCGTTACAGGGACAACTAATGAAAAACTGTTTTTT.

V usage is TRBV28 and J usage is TRBJ1-4; 9 bases fit TRBD1. The germline V gene has CDR1 MDHEN and CDR2 SYDVKM. Germline trimming cut 6 bases from V and 8 bases from J; bases unmatched to any gene: 7. The CDR3 extends over 14 amino acids. The CDR3 sequence: CASSIQGAAEKLFF. The CDR3 bases are TGTGCCAGCAGCATACAGGGGGCAGCGGAAAAACTGTTTTTT.

This clone showed up just a few times. The V call is TRBV11-3, the J call TRBJ1-1; D remains ambiguous. This CDR3 region has 13 residues. V was cut by 1 base and J by 1 base, with 4 bases left in between. Germline V gene lookup returns CDR1 SGHNT and CDR2 YENEEA. The CDR3: CASSLAGNTEAFF. As DNA, the CDR3 is TGTGCCAGCAGCTTAGCCGGGAACACTGAAGCTTTCTTT.

V and J are TRBV4-1 and TRBJ2-5, with no clear D. This CDR3 is 14 amino acids long. Trimming pared 0 bases from V and 6 bases from J, leaving 11 bases between. CDR1 is MGHRA and CDR2 is YSYEKL in the germline V gene. CDR3 nucleotide sequence: TGCGCCAGCAGCCAAGACCAGCGTTTGCAGACCCAGTACTTC. It encodes CASSQDQRLQTQYF.

The rearrangement joins TRBV27 to TRBJ2-1; weak D call: TRBD2 (6 bases). This CDR3 comprises 13 residues. Trimming cost V 6 bases and J 4 bases, with 10 bases left between them. Germline-derived CDR1 and CDR2 are MNHEY and SMNVEV (reference sequence). CDR3 in DNA: TGTGCCAGCAGCCAGACTAGATACAATGAGCAGTTCTTC. It yields the protein CASSQTRYNEQFF.

The CDR3 is CAWSVGRVGEQYF. The CDR3 DNA reads TGTGCCTGGAGTGTAGGCAGGGTCGGCGAGCAGTACTTC. J is TRBJ2-7 and V is TRBV30, with D possibly TRBD1 on 5 matching bases. The CDR3 has 13 residues. Germline loops: CDR1 GTSNPN, CDR2 SVGIG (reference sequence). With 0 bases removed from V and 6 bases from J, the gap between germline ends came to 12 bases. The complete variable domain, with remaining parts taken from reference TRBV30 and TRBJ2-7, reads SQTIHQWPATLVQPVGSPLSLECTVEGTSNPNLYWYRQAAGRGLQLLFYSVGIGQISSEVPQNLSASRPQDRQFILSSKKLLLSDSGFYLCAWSVGRVGEQYFGPGTRLTVT.

The rearrangement joins TRBV5-1 to TRBJ2-3, with 8 bases matching TRBD2. Losses at the gene ends were 10 bases for V and 6 bases for J; bases not matched to a gene: 19. The CDR3 is made up of 16 amino acids. The germline gives CDR1 SGHRS, CDR2 YFSETQ. The CDR3 nucleotides are TGCGCCTCCGGGGGAGGGCGGGAGGACCTAATGGATACGCAGTATTTT. Amino acid sequence: CASGGGREDLMDTQYF.

This clone was found a few times. The same CDR3 arises from other DNA sequences in this sample as well. V is TRBV4-3 and J is TRBJ2-7; 11 bases match TRBD1. Germline V gene data show CDR1 as LGHNA and CDR2 as YSLEER. The CDR3 has 15 residues. V gave up 3 bases and J gave up 3 bases; unmatched junction bases: 4. The CDR3 region is CASSHGTGGSYEQYF. In nucleotides, the CDR3 is TGCGCCAGCAGCCACGGGACAGGGGGTAGCTACGAGCAGTACTTC.

The chain's CDR3 is CASSERTGSYEQYF. DNA of the CDR3: TGTGCCAGCAGTGAGAGGACAGGGTCCTACGAGCAGTACTTC. This chain connects TRBV2 to TRBJ2-7; the match to TRBD1 covers 8 bases. J lost 1 base, V lost 3 bases, and 2 bases had no gene match. Germline-derived CDR1 and CDR2 are SNHLY and FYNNEI. The CDR3 loop spans 14 amino acids.

In its sample, this clone was seen once. The CDR3 DNA reads as TGTGCCAGCAGTTACGACGGGAGGCAAGAGACCCAGTACTTC. Residues: CASSYDGRQETQYF. The chain carries TRBV6-5 and TRBJ2-5, with 7 positions matching TRBD2. The germline V gene has CDR1 MNHEY and CDR2 SVGAGI. The CDR3 spans 14 residues. Trimming at V came to 2 bases and at J to 2 bases, leaving 2 bases not matched to a gene.

The chain combines TRBV7-2 with TRBJ2-5; TRBD2 might be the D (5 bases). The CDR3 covers 11 residues. CDR1 and CDR2 from the germline V gene are SGHTA and FQGNSA. V lost 4 bases and J 9 bases, leaving 9 bases between the germline ends. CDR3 DNA: TGTGCCAGCAGCTCCCTCGGGGCCCAGTACTTC. Protein sequence: CASSSLGAQYF.

The rearrangement joins TRBV7-9 to TRBJ2-1; TRBD2 is a possible D gene (6 bases). The V gene lost 1 base and the J gene lost 3 bases, with 10 bases spanning the gap. Germline V gene lookup returns CDR1 SEHNR and CDR2 FQNEAQ (reference sequence). The CDR3 loop spans 15 amino acids. CDR3 sequence reads: CASSLGNSGYNEQFF. CDR3 sequence (DNA): TGTGCCAGCAGCTTAGGGAATAGCGGCTACAATGAGCAGTTCTTC.

V is TRBV10-1 and J is TRBJ2-7; D perhaps matches TRBD2 (7 bases). Germline CDR1 and CDR2: WNHNN and SYGVQD (reference sequence). This CDR3 is built from 13 residues. Between the trimmed V and J ends, which lost 0 bases and 7 bases, there was a span of 10 bases. CDR3 protein: CASSESKGGEQYF. CDR3 bases: TGCGCCAGCAGTGAGTCCAAGGGGGGGGAGCAGTACTTC.

This clone was seen a few times. The chain employs TRBV4-1 and TRBJ1-5, with D uncertain. V was trimmed by 2 bases and J by 4 bases, leaving 9 bases between them. CDR1 is MGHRA and CDR2 is YSYEKL in the germline V gene. The CDR3 spans 14 residues. The CDR3 DNA is TGCGCCAGCAGCCAATCTAGTTCGAATCAGCCCCAGCATTTT. Its translation: CASSQSSSNQPQHF.